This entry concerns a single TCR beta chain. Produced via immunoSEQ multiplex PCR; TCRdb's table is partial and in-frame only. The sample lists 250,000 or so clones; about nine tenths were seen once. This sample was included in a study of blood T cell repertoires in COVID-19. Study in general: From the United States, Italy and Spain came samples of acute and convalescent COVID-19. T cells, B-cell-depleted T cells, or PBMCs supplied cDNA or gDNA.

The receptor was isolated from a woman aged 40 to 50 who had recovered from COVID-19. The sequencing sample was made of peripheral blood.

For the CDR3, the DNA is TGTGCCAGCAGCCAAGTAGCGGGAGGGCCCCTCGGGTACGAGCAGTACTTC. It codes for CASSQVAGGPLGYEQYF. This chain links TRBV3-1 (or the pseudogene TRBV3-2) with TRBJ2-7, with 11 bases matching TRBD2. Germline lookup yields CDR1 LGHDT and CDR2 YNNKEL (reference sequence). J lost 4 bases, V lost 1 base, and 9 bases had no gene match. The CDR3 consists of 17 residues.